This TCR beta chain was sequenced during a study of blood T cell repertoires in COVID-19. At the level of the study: Specimens from acute and convalescent COVID-19 originated in the United States, Italy and Spain.

V dropped 1 base and J dropped 1 base, with 10 bases sitting between them. Per germline, CDR1 MGHDK and CDR2 SYGVNS. The CDR3 is 15 amino acids. This table comes from immunoSEQ multiplex PCR, and its TCRdb copy is limited to in-frame clones, with some not included. The sample contains approximately 99,000 clones, about 86% of which appear only once. Sequenced material: peripheral blood. The chain links TRBV25-1 to TRBJ2-5; unclear D gene. The TCR originated in a woman aged 60 to 75 in a cohort sampled during active or convalescent COVID-19. The CDR3 bases are TGTGCCAGCAGTGAATCTCGACCAGGCCAAGAGACCCAGTACTTC. Amino acid sequence: CASSESRPGQETQYF.